This TCR beta chain appears in the sequencing data of a study of CD8+CD57+ T cells in acquired aplastic anemia. About the study: Yields of DNA that came from sorted CD4+ and CD8+ cells averaged roughly 3.3 ug.

V lost 3 bases and J 6 bases, leaving 15 bases between the germline ends. This CDR3 contains 14 residues. The germline CDR1 and CDR2 sequences are SGHDT and YYEEEE. Genomic DNA, serving as template, underwent TCR beta VDJ and CDR3 profiling. MiXCR, run by TCRdb on the reads, gives a single entry per CDR3 protein. The sample consists of 190,000 or so distinct CDR3 sequences, approximately 60% of them appearing once. J is TRBJ1-1 and V is TRBV5-6, with D perhaps matching TRBD1 (6 bases). This receptor was taken from a human donor in good health. The sample comprised sorted CD4+, CD8+, or CD8+CD57+ T cells (not recorded which) from PBMCs. CDR3 sequence (DNA): TGTGCCAGCAGCTACGTCGACAGGAGTGCTGAAGCTTTCTTT. As protein: CASSYVDRSAEAFF.